This TCR beta chain originates from a study of blood T cell repertoires in COVID-19. Overall study context: Sites across the United States, Italy and Spain contributed samples from acute and convalescent COVID-19.

The Seattle site enrolled patients during active infection and followed them longitudinally. Method: immunoSEQ multiplex PCR; TCRdb's copy keeps in-frame clones and lacks some. Of about 80,000 clones in the sample, about 82% are singletons; the top ten hold 9.6%. V dropped 5 bases and J dropped 4 bases, with 9 bases sitting between them. CDR1 and CDR2 (germline): GTSNPN, SVGIG (reference sequence). The CDR3 is 12 residues long. Sequenced sample: peripheral blood. This receptor was identified in a man in his forties or fifties with COVID-19, enrolled during active disease. This chain connects TRBV30 to TRBJ2-1; D perhaps matches TRBD2 (5 bases). This CDR3 is CAWAGSYNEQFF. DNA for the CDR3: TGTGCCTGGGCTGGGAGTTACAATGAGCAGTTCTTC.